What follows are 29 T cell receptor beta chains derived from one specimen sequenced in a study of blood T cell repertoires in COVID-19. Using immunoSEQ multiplex PCR, the repertoire was profiled, and TCRdb retains in-frame clones only, with some absent. The sample lists about 83,000 clones; more than 70% were seen once. Sample: peripheral blood. The receptor source for this set is a woman over 75 in a cohort sampled during active or convalescent COVID-19.

V is TRBV28 and J is TRBJ2-7; 7 bases align to TRBD1. J gave up 4 bases and V 1 base, and 7 bases lay outside the gene matches. The CDR3 is 15 residues long. The V gene's germline CDR1 is MDHEN and CDR2 SYDVKM. CDR3 nucleotide sequence: TGTGCCAGCAGTTTATCCCACAGGGGTTCGTACGAGCAGTACTTC. Its protein is CASSLSHRGSYEQYF.

The J gene is TRBJ1-1, the V gene TRBV4-1; D is possibly TRBD1 (6 bases). The CDR3 contains 16 residues. CDR1 is MGHRA, CDR2 YSYEKL, per germline. The ends were cut back, 1 base at V and 0 bases at J, with 12 bases in the middle. CDR3 residues: CASSQGAGDMNTEAFF. In DNA, the CDR3 is TGCGCCAGCAGCCAAGGGGCAGGGGATATGAACACTGAAGCTTTCTTT.

The chain joins TRBV28 to TRBJ1-4, with 9 bases lining up with TRBD1. The CDR3 runs to 16 residues. V lost 5 bases to trimming and J lost 6 bases; unmatched junction nucleotides: 10. CDR1 is MDHEN and CDR2 is SYDVKM in the germline V gene. This chain's CDR3 is CASSGLGQGAYEKLFF. The CDR3 coding sequence is TGTGCCAGCAGTGGACTGGGACAGGGAGCCTATGAAAAACTGTTTTTT.

This clone has only a few counts. The chain carries TRBV9 and TRBJ1-1, with D possibly being TRBD1 (5 bases). The CDR3 totals 15 residues. In germline, CDR1 is SGDLS, CDR2 YYNGEE. Deletions cut 4 bases from V and 0 bases from J, with 13 bases between. The CDR3 nucleotides are TGTGCCAGCAGCCCCGGGGCGGGGCTGAACACTGAAGCTTTCTTT. Encoded protein: CASSPGAGLNTEAFF.

The chain links TRBV4-2 to TRBJ2-2, with 11 positions matching TRBD2. Per the germline V gene, CDR1 is LGHNA and CDR2 is YNFKEQ. This CDR3 contains 20 residues. Trimming at V came to 0 bases and at J to 0 bases, leaving 9 bases not matched to a gene. CDR3 region: CASSQDSLAGGVANTGELFF. DNA of the CDR3: TGTGCCAGCAGCCAAGATTCGCTAGCGGGAGGTGTAGCGAACACCGGGGAGCTGTTTTTT.

V is TRBV10-2 and J is TRBJ2-3; TRBD1 matches 8 bases. CDR1 and CDR2 (germline): WSHSY, SAAADI. V shed 2 bases, J shed 2 bases, and the junction held 6 bases outside the gene matches. CDR3 size: 16 residues. CDR3 in DNA: TGCGCCAGCAGTGAGAGGACAGGGACTTCCACAGATACGCAGTATTTT. Its translation is CASSERTGTSTDTQYF.

The chain combines TRBV15 with TRBJ2-7, with TRBD2 matching over 11 bases. The CDR3 totals 16 residues. Trimming cost V 0 bases and J 3 bases; bases outside gene matches: 4. Germline V gives CDR1 LNHNV, CDR2 YYDKDF (reference sequence). CDR3 region: CATSRDLTSGIYEQYF. In DNA, the CDR3 is TGTGCCACCAGCAGAGATCTGACTAGCGGGATCTACGAGCAGTACTTC.

CDR3 residues: CASSWDRDYGYTF. CDR3 nucleotides: TGTGCCAGCAGCTGGGACAGGGACTATGGCTACACCTTC. The chain recombines TRBV5-4 with TRBJ1-2; 9 positions match TRBD1. Germline CDR1 reads SGHNT; CDR2 reads YYREEE (reference sequence). Germline trimming cut 3 bases from V and 3 bases from J; bases unmatched to any gene: 0. CDR3 length equals 13 residues.

The chain carries TRBV2 and TRBJ2-1; 10 bases fit TRBD1. V trimming: 4 bases; J trimming: 10 bases; junction bases outside the gene matches: 7. This CDR3 comprises 14 residues. Looked up from germline, CDR1 is SNHLY and CDR2 is FYNNEI. CDR3 sequence reads: CASSGGQGLGEQFF. The CDR3 coding sequence is TGTGCCAGCAGTGGGGGACAGGGGCTGGGCGAGCAGTTCTTC.

This clone was detected once. The gene calls are TRBV6-1 and TRBJ2-3, with 7 nucleotides matching TRBD1. J was trimmed by 1 base and V by 3 bases; bases with no gene match: 7. The CDR3 loop spans 16 amino acids. CDR1 MNHNS and CDR2 SASEGT come from the germline V gene. CDR3 residues: CASSDEDRIRTDTQYF. Written as DNA, the CDR3 is TGTGCCAGCAGTGATGAGGACAGGATACGCACAGATACGCAGTATTTT.

The sample holds a few counts of this clone. The chain couples TRBV28 to TRBJ2-1, with 10 nucleotides matching TRBD1. The J segment lost 4 bases and the V segment lost 6 bases, leaving 0 bases of the junction unmatched. CDR3 length equals 13 residues. Germline V gives CDR1 MDHEN, CDR2 SYDVKM. Here the CDR3 DNA reads TGTGCCAGCAGGGACAGGGGGTACAATGAGCAGTTCTTC. It codes for CASRDRGYNEQFF.

The V gene is TRBV5-5, the J gene TRBJ1-5, with 8 bases aligning to TRBD1. Germline lookup yields CDR1 SGHKS and CDR2 YYEKEE (reference sequence). The CDR3 is 15 residues long. J lost 2 bases, V lost 3 bases, and 4 bases had no gene match. The CDR3 sequence is CASSSQGAGNQPQHF. The CDR3 coding sequence is TGTGCCAGCAGCTCTCAGGGGGCAGGCAATCAGCCCCAGCATTTT.

The chain has TRBV5-4 and TRBJ2-7; 12 bases line up with TRBD1. Trimming cost V 5 bases and J 4 bases; bases outside gene matches: 7. The CDR3 has 15 residues. Germline assignment: CDR1 SGHNT and CDR2 YYREEE (reference sequence). The CDR3 bases are TGTGCCAGCAGGACCCGGGACAGGGGGCCGTACGAGCAGTACTTC. Its protein product is CASRTRDRGPYEQYF. Drawing the rest from reference TRBV5-4 and TRBJ2-7, the complete variable domain is ETGVTQSPTHLIKTRGQQVTLRCSSQSGHNTVSWYQQALGQGPQFIFQYYREEENGRGNFPPRFSGLQFPNYSSELNVNALELDDSALYLCASRTRDRGPYEQYFGPGTRLTVT.

The chain links TRBV5-4 to TRBJ2-3, with 8 bases fitting TRBD1. Looked up from germline, CDR1 is SGHNT and CDR2 is YYREEE (reference sequence). V lost 2 bases, J lost 8 bases, and 7 bases stayed unmatched. The CDR3 consists of 14 residues. CDR3 DNA sequence: TGTGCCAGCAGCTTAGACAGGGGACCTCGTACGCAGTATTTT. This codes for CASSLDRGPRTQYF.

Only a few counts were recorded for this clone. V usage is TRBV6-1 and J usage is TRBJ2-2; 8 bases agree with TRBD2. Trimming removed 2 bases from V and 2 bases from J; junction bases left unmatched: 10. CDR1 and CDR2 (germline): MNHNS, SASEGT. The CDR3 is 18 amino acids. This chain's CDR3 is CASSELGGVAGNTGELFF. The CDR3 DNA reads TGTGCCAGCAGTGAACTCGGGGGAGTAGCGGGAAACACCGGGGAGCTGTTTTTT.

The V and J genes are TRBV9 and TRBJ2-3; D perhaps matches TRBD2 (5 bases). Germline values: CDR1 SGDLS, CDR2 YYNGEE. The CDR3 has 17 residues. V shed 0 bases and J shed 2 bases, with 16 bases lying between them. CDR3 sequence: CASSVVSEWRPTDTQYF. DNA of the CDR3: TGTGCCAGCAGCGTAGTCTCAGAATGGAGGCCCACAGATACGCAGTATTTT.

This clone was seen only a few times. V usage is TRBV9 and J usage is TRBJ1-2; TRBD1 agrees at 8 bases. CDR1 SGDLS and CDR2 YYNGEE come from the germline V gene. Losses at the gene ends were 0 bases for V and 2 bases for J; bases not matched to a gene: 0. The CDR3 consists of 14 residues. CDR3 amino acids: CASSVGTGNYGYTF. Written as DNA, the CDR3 is TGTGCCAGCAGCGTAGGGACAGGGAACTATGGCTACACCTTC.

The chain couples TRBV18 to TRBJ2-4; possible D gene TRBD1, 5 bases. Germline assignment: CDR1 KGHSH and CDR2 LQKENI. The CDR3 is 17 residues long. V lost 0 bases and J lost 2, with 14 bases in between. The CDR3 DNA is TGTGCCAGCTCACCACCTTTGGGCAGGGCGTCCAAAAACATTCAGTACTTC. This gives the protein CASSPPLGRASKNIQYF. Complete variable domain (other parts from reference TRBV18 and TRBJ2-4): NAGVMQNPRHLVRRRGQEARLRCSPMKGHSHVYWYRQLPEEGLKFMVYLQKENIIDESGMPKERFSAEFPKEGPSILRIQQVVRGDSAAYFCASSPPLGRASKNIQYFGAGTRLSVL.

This clone has a handful of counts. V and J are TRBV2 and TRBJ1-2; unclear D gene. Germline CDR1 is SNHLY and CDR2 is FYNNEI. Deletions cut 3 bases from V and 13 bases from J, with 12 bases between. The CDR3 length is 11 residues. CDR3 bases: TGTGCCAGCAGTGAGGGCAGGCCCTGCACCTTC. This translates into CASSEGRPCTF.

The rearrangement links TRBV7-9 to TRBJ1-5, with a weak D call TRBD1 (6 bases). V was shortened by 5 bases and J by 9 bases, with 14 bases between the two germline ends. CDR1 is SEHNR, CDR2 FQNEAQ, per germline (reference sequence). The CDR3 length is 13 residues. DNA of the CDR3: TGTGCCAGCAGCCCGGACAGCCTGGGGCCCCAGCATTTT. Translation gives CASSPDSLGPQHF.

The chain links TRBV5-6 to TRBJ2-3, with D possibly matching TRBD2 (5 bases). V was cut by 0 bases and J by 6 bases, with 17 bases left in between. This CDR3 region has 16 residues. Germline loops: CDR1 SGHDT, CDR2 YYEEEE. The CDR3 is CASSLGVGWRQDTQYF. The CDR3, as DNA: TGTGCCAGCAGCTTGGGAGTGGGGTGGAGGCAGGATACGCAGTATTTT.

V and J are TRBV6-5 and TRBJ1-2; possible D gene TRBD1, 5 bases. Per germline, CDR1 MNHEY and CDR2 SVGAGI. V shed 4 bases and J shed 2 bases, with 14 bases lying between them. This CDR3 is built from 15 residues. CDR3 protein: CASSLQVGHNYGYTF. The CDR3 DNA is TGTGCCAGCAGTTTGCAGGTTGGACACAACTATGGCTACACCTTC.

The V and J genes are TRBV5-1 and TRBJ2-2, with D unresolved. V shed 5 bases and J shed 3 bases, with 14 bases lying between them. Germline V lookup: CDR1 SGHRS, CDR2 YFSETQ. The CDR3 has 15 amino acids. The CDR3 DNA sequence: TGCGCCAGCAGAAGACCCGGCGGCGACACCGGGGAGCTGTTTTTT. Translating gives CASRRPGGDTGELFF.

This chain connects TRBV6-1 to TRBJ1-1, with 9 bases matching TRBD1. V shed 5 bases and J 0 bases; nucleotides not matched to a gene: 4. Germline V gene sequence: CDR1 MNHNS, CDR2 SASEGT. This CDR3 is built from 15 residues. The DNA for the CDR3 is TGTGCCAGCAGTCACGGACAGGGGATGAACACTGAAGCTTTCTTT. Residues: CASSHGQGMNTEAFF.

V usage is TRBV11-2 and J usage is TRBJ2-1, with D possibly being TRBD2 (5 bases). With 5 bases removed from V and 3 bases from J, the gap between germline ends came to 17 bases. This CDR3 contains 16 residues. CDR1 is SGHAT and CDR2 is FQNNGV in the germline V gene. CDR3 nucleotides: TGTGCCAGCAGCCCTATGTCCGGGGTCGGCTACAATGAGCAGTTCTTC. This encodes CASSPMSGVGYNEQFF.

The V call is TRBV6-1, the J call TRBJ1-1; D is ambiguous. The CDR3 is 12 amino acids. V was cut by 1 base and J by 11 bases, with 11 bases left in between. Germline V CDR1 and CDR2: MNHNS, SASEGT. The CDR3 here is CASSEDSSRAFF. The CDR3, as DNA: TGTGCCAGCAGTGAAGATAGTAGTCGGGCTTTCTTT.

This chain uses TRBV6-4 with TRBJ1-1; 8 bases line up with TRBD1. CDR1 is MRHNA, CDR2 SNTAGT, per germline. This CDR3 has 15 amino acids. V shed 6 bases, J shed 3 bases, and the junction held 9 bases outside the gene matches. DNA of the CDR3: TGTGCCAGCAGAGCGACAGGGGCTAGGGACACTGAAGCTTTCTTT. Amino acid sequence: CASRATGARDTEAFF.

In its sample, this clone was seen once. This sequence joins TRBV28 and TRBJ2-5; 9 bases align to TRBD1. The J segment lost 4 bases and the V segment lost 4 bases, leaving 13 bases of the junction unmatched. Germline V CDR1 and CDR2: MDHEN, SYDVKM. The CDR3 sequence is 17 residues long. The CDR3 sequence is CASSSVVTGGGGETQYF. The CDR3 DNA follows: TGTGCCAGCAGTTCTGTCGTAACAGGGGGCGGGGGAGAGACCCAGTACTTC.

This rearrangement joins TRBV6-5 to TRBJ2-2; D call uncertain. Per the germline V gene, CDR1 is MNHEY and CDR2 is SVGAGI. The length of the CDR3 is 15 residues. V lost 7 bases and J 0 bases, leaving 12 bases between the germline ends. The CDR3 DNA sequence: TGTGCCAGCACCCACAACCTCCCGAACACCGGGGAGCTGTTTTTT. As protein: CASTHNLPNTGELFF.